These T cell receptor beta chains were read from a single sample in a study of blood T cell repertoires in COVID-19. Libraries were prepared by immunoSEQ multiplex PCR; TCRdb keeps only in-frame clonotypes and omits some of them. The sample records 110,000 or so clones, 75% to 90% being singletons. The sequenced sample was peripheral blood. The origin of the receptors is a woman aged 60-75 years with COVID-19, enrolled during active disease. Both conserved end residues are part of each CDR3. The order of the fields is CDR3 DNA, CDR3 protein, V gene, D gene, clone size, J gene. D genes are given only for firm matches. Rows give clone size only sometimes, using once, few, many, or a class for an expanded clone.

TGCAGTGCTAGTAAACTAGCGGGGGCCTACAATGAGCAGTTCTTC | CSASKLAGAYNEQFF | TRBV20-1 | TRBD2 | - | TRBJ2-1
TGTGCCAGCAGTTTAACCCCACAGACAGAAGCTTTCTTT | CASSLTPQTEAFF | TRBV12-3/TRBV12-4 | - | medium-sized | TRBJ1-1
TGTGCCAGCAGCACCTCGGGACAGGGGACCCACGAGCAGTACTTC | CASSTSGQGTHEQYF | TRBV7-3 | TRBD1 | - | TRBJ2-7
TGCGCCAGCAGCCAGAGACAGGGAGACTCTGGAAACACCATATATTTT | CASSQRQGDSGNTIYF | TRBV4-1 | TRBD1 | - | TRBJ1-3
TGTGCCAGCAGCGCACCCGGGACAGGGCTTGAGCAGTTCTTC | CASSAPGTGLEQFF | TRBV9 | TRBD1 | - | TRBJ2-1
TGTGCCAGCAGCGGACGGGACACCGGTAACTATGGCTACACCTTC | CASSGRDTGNYGYTF | TRBV9 | - | - | TRBJ1-2
TGTGCCAGCAGTAGCGGTTACACAGATACGCAGTATTTT | CASSSGYTDTQYF | TRBV12-3/TRBV12-4 | - | - | TRBJ2-3
TGCGCCAGCAGCTGGGACAGGGGGAATTCACCCCTCCACTTT | CASSWDRGNSPLHF | TRBV5-1 | TRBD1 | - | TRBJ1-6
TGTGCCAGCAGCCCCACGACAGGGAGTGAGCAGTTCTTC | CASSPTTGSEQFF | TRBV9 | TRBD1 | - | TRBJ2-1
TGTGCCAGCAGCCAAGATTTGATCAGGGGAAAGACCCAGTACTTC | CASSQDLIRGKTQYF | TRBV3-1/TRBV3-2 | - | - | TRBJ2-5
TGTGCCAGCAGCCCAGGACAGGGGGCGCCAGGGTATGGCTACACCTTC | CASSPGQGAPGYGYTF | TRBV13 | TRBD1 | - | TRBJ1-2
TGTGCCAGCAGCCGTAATCTCTTTCCCCCTGAGGATACGCAGTATTTT | CASSRNLFPPEDTQYF | TRBV7-2 | - | once | TRBJ2-3
TGTGCCAGCAGTTTGGGACAAAACTATGGCTACACCTTC | CASSLGQNYGYTF | TRBV27 | - | medium-sized | TRBJ1-2
TGTGCCAGCAGCCAAACAGGGGACTATGGCTACACCTTC | CASSQTGDYGYTF | TRBV3-1/TRBV3-2 | TRBD1 | - | TRBJ1-2
TGCGCCAGCACCCCGAGTGGGGGGACTGAAGCTTTCTTT | CASTPSGGTEAFF | TRBV10-1 | - | - | TRBJ1-1
TGTGCCAGCAGTTTAAGCGGGGGGTTCGCTAATGAGCAGTTCTTC | CASSLSGGFANEQFF | TRBV6-5 | TRBD2 | - | TRBJ2-1
TGTGCCAGCAGCTTAGACACTATCTCTGGAAACACCATATATTTT | CASSLDTISGNTIYF | TRBV11-1 | - | - | TRBJ1-3
TGTGCCAGTCCTCGGGACAGCTCCTACAATGAGCAGTTCTTC | CASPRDSSYNEQFF | TRBV2 | TRBD1 | - | TRBJ2-1
TGCGCCAGCAGCTTGGATGTTGGCGGGGGTGGGAATGAGCAGTTCTTC | CASSLDVGGGGNEQFF | TRBV5-1 | TRBD2 | - | TRBJ2-1
TGTGCCTGGAGTGATGAGGGGGGGGGTCCCTCACCCCTCCACTTT | CAWSDEGGGPSPLHF | TRBV30 | - | - | TRBJ1-6
TGTGCCATCAAACAGGGGTTGAATCAGCCCCAGCATTTT | CAIKQGLNQPQHF | TRBV10-3 | TRBD1 | - | TRBJ1-5
TGTGCCAGCAGCGTCTCCCCTAACACTGAAGCTTTCTTT | CASSVSPNTEAFF | TRBV9 | - | - | TRBJ1-1
TGTGCCTGGAGTCGGGGATATGGCTACACCTTC | CAWSRGYGYTF | TRBV30 | - | once | TRBJ1-2
TGTGCCAGCAGTTACTCGTTGGGCTCCAATGGCTACACCTTC | CASSYSLGSNGYTF | TRBV6-5 | - | - | TRBJ1-2
TGTGCCAGTAGTCCTCGACCGGGACAGGGGGCTTCGGGAGAAAAACTGTTTTTT | CASSPRPGQGASGEKLFF | TRBV19 | TRBD1 | - | TRBJ1-4
TGTGCCAGCAGCACCGGACAGGGCTATGGCTACACCTTC | CASSTGQGYGYTF | TRBV5-4 | TRBD1 | - | TRBJ1-2
TGTGCCAGCAGCCAAACATCCCGCGGCAGGGCAATCTTAGGAGAAGCTTTCTTT | CASSQTSRGRAILGEAFF | TRBV4-2 | - | - | TRBJ1-1
TGTGCCAGCAGCCCCCTGGGGGGGCGGGGGACAGATACGCAGTATTTT | CASSPLGGRGTDTQYF | TRBV7-8 | - | - | TRBJ2-3
TGTGCCAGCAGCGCTGGGCCCGCCTATGGCTACACCTTC | CASSAGPAYGYTF | TRBV9 | - | - | TRBJ1-2
TGTGCCAGCAGTTTAGGAGGGTCGAGGCAGCCCCAGCATTTT | CASSLGGSRQPQHF | TRBV28 | - | few | TRBJ1-5
TGTGCCAGCAGCCACGGACAGGGGAATTCACCCCTCCACTTT | CASSHGQGNSPLHF | TRBV7-9 | TRBD1 | - | TRBJ1-6
TGTGCCAGCAGCGTTTTACCGGGCACAGATACGCAGTATTTT | CASSVLPGTDTQYF | TRBV6-5 | - | - | TRBJ2-3
TGTGCCAGCAGTTTAGGGGCCCTGAACACCGGGGAGCTGTTTTTT | CASSLGALNTGELFF | TRBV27 | - | - | TRBJ2-2
TGTGCCAGCAGCCCACCGGGACTAGCGGGGGGTTCCTACGAGCAGTACTTC | CASSPPGLAGGSYEQYF | TRBV13 | TRBD2 | - | TRBJ2-7
TGCAGTGCTAGAGGTCAGGTTGAGCAGTTCTTC | CSARGQVEQFF | TRBV20-1 | - | - | TRBJ2-1
TGTGCCAGCAGTTACTCCCGGGGGGCGTACGAGCAGTACTTC | CASSYSRGAYEQYF | TRBV6-5 | - | - | TRBJ2-7
TGTGCCAGTAGTATCTCAGACACTGCTGGAAACACCATATATTTT | CASSISDTAGNTIYF | TRBV19 | - | - | TRBJ1-3
TGTGCCAGCAGCGGGACAGGGGAGAGATCACCCCTCCACTTT | CASSGTGERSPLHF | TRBV9 | TRBD1 | - | TRBJ1-6
TGTGCCAGCAGCCCGACAGCGTCCTATAATTCACCCCTCCACTTT | CASSPTASYNSPLHF | TRBV7-3 | - | - | TRBJ1-6
TGTGCCAGTAGGCCACAGGGGGGGGACTACGAGCAGTACTTC | CASRPQGGDYEQYF | TRBV19 | - | - | TRBJ2-7
TGTGCCAGTAGTTCACAACGACAGGGGGCGGCTAATGAAAAACTGTTTTTT | CASSSQRQGAANEKLFF | TRBV19 | TRBD1 | - | TRBJ1-4
TGTGCCAGCAGCGCCCAGGGTTTCTATGGCTACACCTTC | CASSAQGFYGYTF | TRBV3-1/TRBV3-2 | - | - | TRBJ1-2
TGTGCCAGCAGCCGAAACTCTGACAGGGATCAAGAGACCCAGTACTTC | CASSRNSDRDQETQYF | TRBV13 | TRBD1 | - | TRBJ2-5
TGTGCCAGTAGTACACAGGGGAACGACGGAAATGAAAAACTGTTTTTT | CASSTQGNDGNEKLFF | TRBV19 | TRBD1 | few | TRBJ1-4
TGTGCCAGCAGGTCCGGGGGGACAGATACGCAGTATTTT | CASRSGGTDTQYF | TRBV28 | TRBD2 | - | TRBJ2-3
TGTGCCAGCAGCCCCCGCTCGGCAGCTTCGGGAACCTTC | CASSPRSAASGTF | TRBV7-9 | - | - | TRBJ1-2
TGTGCCAGCAGCAAAGCGCTTGGGAGACAGGGGGTTCAGGCGGCGGATCAGCCCCAGCATTTT | CASSKALGRQGVQAADQPQHF | TRBV21-1 | - | - | TRBJ1-5
TGCGCCAGCAGCTTGGAAACGTTAGGCACAGATACGCAGTATTTT | CASSLETLGTDTQYF | TRBV5-1 | - | once | TRBJ2-3
TGTGCCACCAGCAGAATGACTGGGGTGGGAGCTGAAGCTTTCTTT | CATSRMTGVGAEAFF | TRBV15 | - | - | TRBJ1-1
TGTGCCAGCAGCTTAGTACCCGGGGGGCTGGCCGGGGAGCTGTTTTTT | CASSLVPGGLAGELFF | TRBV7-2 | - | - | TRBJ2-2